Listed below are T cell receptor beta chains from one sample, sequenced in a study of PD-L1 blockade in urothelial cancer. Only in-frame clones appear in the TCRdb table, and some are missing; sequencing was by immunoSEQ multiplex PCR. This table has some 120,000 clones, approximately 88% appearing once. Material: PBMCs, obtained around atezolizumab (anti-PD-L1) treatment. Receptor source: a man between 45 and 60 years old with urothelial cancer. The CDR3 runs from the conserved cysteine through the conserved F or W. The order of the fields is CDR3 protein, CDR3 DNA, D gene, clone size, J gene, V gene. A D gene is named only where the DNA matches it firmly. Rows may omit the clone size; those that give it use once, few, many or a size class.

cdr3_aa: CASSAAGTGGQREQFF
cdr3_nt: TGTGCCAGCAGTGCGGCCGGGACAGGGGGCCAGCGGGAGCAGTTCTTC
d_call: TRBD1
clone_size: .
j_call: TRBJ2-1
v_call: TRBV6-1

cdr3_aa: CASSQAWGGEAFF
cdr3_nt: TGTGCCAGCTCACAGGCCTGGGGCGGTGAAGCTTTCTTT
d_call: .
clone_size: .
j_call: TRBJ1-1
v_call: TRBV18

cdr3_aa: CASSSSGAVTEAFF
cdr3_nt: TGTGCCAGCTCATCATCAGGGGCAGTCACTGAAGCTTTCTTT
d_call: .
clone_size: .
j_call: TRBJ1-1
v_call: TRBV18

cdr3_aa: CASRGGRADTQYF
cdr3_nt: TGTGCCAGCAGGGGCGGGAGGGCAGATACGCAGTATTTT
d_call: TRBD2
clone_size: .
j_call: TRBJ2-3
v_call: TRBV6-1

cdr3_aa: CASSPGVVETQYF
cdr3_nt: TGTGCCAGCAGCCCCGGGGTAGTGGAGACCCAGTACTTC
d_call: .
clone_size: .
j_call: TRBJ2-5
v_call: TRBV7-6

cdr3_aa: CASTAGREKLFF
cdr3_nt: TGTGCCAGTACCGCAGGGCGCGAAAAACTGTTTTTT
d_call: .
clone_size: .
j_call: TRBJ1-4
v_call: TRBV19

cdr3_aa: CASSVGAVRDTQYF
cdr3_nt: TGTGCCAGCAGCGTAGGAGCGGTAAGAGATACGCAGTATTTT
d_call: .
clone_size: once
j_call: TRBJ2-3
v_call: TRBV9

cdr3_aa: CASSSTAGGSDTQYF
cdr3_nt: TGTGCCAGCAGTTCGACAGCGGGAGGGTCAGATACGCAGTATTTT
d_call: TRBD2
clone_size: .
j_call: TRBJ2-3
v_call: TRBV7-8

cdr3_aa: CASSLPSPYEQYF
cdr3_nt: TGCGCCAGCAGCTTGCCTAGCCCCTACGAGCAGTACTTC
d_call: .
clone_size: .
j_call: TRBJ2-7
v_call: TRBV5-1

cdr3_aa: CATSRDRHSGNTIYF
cdr3_nt: TGTGCCACCAGCAGAGACAGGCACTCTGGAAACACCATATATTTT
d_call: .
clone_size: .
j_call: TRBJ1-3
v_call: TRBV15

cdr3_aa: CASSLILGQSKRDTEAFF
cdr3_nt: TGTGCCAGCAGCTTGATTTTGGGACAGAGTAAACGGGACACTGAAGCTTTCTTT
d_call: TRBD1
clone_size: .
j_call: TRBJ1-1
v_call: TRBV7-9

cdr3_aa: CASRSLSGANVLTF
cdr3_nt: TGTGCCAGCAGGTCTCTCTCTGGGGCCAACGTCCTGACTTTC
d_call: .
clone_size: .
j_call: TRBJ2-6
v_call: TRBV19

cdr3_aa: CAWSPGVTQYF
cdr3_nt: TGTGCCTGGAGTCCGGGGGTTACCCAGTACTTC
d_call: .
clone_size: .
j_call: TRBJ2-5
v_call: TRBV30

cdr3_aa: CASSPQPRGTGELFF
cdr3_nt: TGTGCCAGCAGCCCCCAACCTAGGGGCACCGGGGAGCTGTTTTTT
d_call: .
clone_size: .
j_call: TRBJ2-2
v_call: TRBV9

cdr3_aa: CASSFSVPDTQYF
cdr3_nt: TGTGCCAGCAGCTTTTCCGTCCCAGATACGCAGTATTTT
d_call: .
clone_size: .
j_call: TRBJ2-3
v_call: TRBV7-2

cdr3_aa: CASSLGSADSYNEQFF
cdr3_nt: TGCGCCAGCAGCTTGGGGTCCGCGGACTCCTACAATGAGCAGTTCTTC
d_call: .
clone_size: once
j_call: TRBJ2-1
v_call: TRBV5-1

cdr3_aa: CASSPTQFGTDTQYF
cdr3_nt: TGTGCCAGCAGCCCCACTCAATTTGGCACAGATACGCAGTATTTT
d_call: .
clone_size: .
j_call: TRBJ2-3
v_call: TRBV9

cdr3_aa: CASSDPLARAFF
cdr3_nt: TGTGCCAGCTCTGACCCCCTCGCGAGGGCTTTCTTT
d_call: .
clone_size: .
j_call: TRBJ1-1
v_call: TRBV28

cdr3_aa: CASSLATSGSYEQFF
cdr3_nt: TGTGCCAGCAGTTTAGCAACTAGCGGGAGTTATGAGCAGTTCTTC
d_call: TRBD2
clone_size: once
j_call: TRBJ2-1
v_call: TRBV28

cdr3_aa: CASSPGSQNSPLHF
cdr3_nt: TGTGCCAGCAGCCCCGGGTCGCAAAATTCACCCCTCCACTTT
d_call: .
clone_size: .
j_call: TRBJ1-6
v_call: TRBV9

cdr3_aa: CASSLQGNTEAFF
cdr3_nt: TGTGCCAGCAGCTTACAGGGGAACACTGAAGCTTTCTTT
d_call: .
clone_size: .
j_call: TRBJ1-1
v_call: TRBV7-9

cdr3_aa: CASTPWDRAKAFF
cdr3_nt: TGTGCCAGCACCCCCTGGGACAGGGCCAAAGCTTTCTTT
d_call: TRBD1
clone_size: .
j_call: TRBJ1-1
v_call: TRBV6-1

cdr3_aa: CASSSPGQGRYEQYF
cdr3_nt: TGTGCCAGCAGTAGCCCCGGACAGGGGCGCTACGAGCAGTACTTC
d_call: TRBD1
clone_size: .
j_call: TRBJ2-7
v_call: TRBV6-5

cdr3_aa: CASSLQGGGNQPQHF
cdr3_nt: TGTGCCAGCTCACTACAGGGGGGGGGCAATCAGCCCCAGCATTTT
d_call: TRBD1
clone_size: .
j_call: TRBJ1-5
v_call: TRBV18

cdr3_aa: CASSSRQGYGYTF
cdr3_nt: TGTGCCAGCAGCTCGCGACAGGGCTATGGCTACACCTTC
d_call: TRBD1
clone_size: .
j_call: TRBJ1-2
v_call: TRBV7-2

cdr3_aa: CASSYGRYQPQHF
cdr3_nt: TGTGCCAGCAGTTACGGCCGCTATCAGCCCCAGCATTTT
d_call: .
clone_size: .
j_call: TRBJ1-5
v_call: TRBV6-5

cdr3_aa: CASRGWRDSHLGYTF
cdr3_nt: TGTGCCAGCAGGGGATGGAGAGACAGTCATCTTGGCTACACCTTC
d_call: .
clone_size: few
j_call: TRBJ1-2
v_call: TRBV6-1

cdr3_aa: CASSYSREQSNYGYTF
cdr3_nt: TGTGCCAGCAGTTATTCGAGGGAGCAATCTAACTATGGCTACACCTTC
d_call: .
clone_size: .
j_call: TRBJ1-2
v_call: TRBV6-5

cdr3_aa: CASRREFPANTEAFF
cdr3_nt: TGTGCCAGCAGACGAGAGTTCCCCGCGAACACTGAAGCTTTCTTT
d_call: .
clone_size: .
j_call: TRBJ1-1
v_call: TRBV28

cdr3_aa: CASTPSGSNEQYF
cdr3_nt: TGTGCCAGCACCCCGTCCGGTTCAAACGAGCAGTACTTC
d_call: .
clone_size: once
j_call: TRBJ2-7
v_call: TRBV6-6

cdr3_aa: CASTLLGGVGNSPLHF
cdr3_nt: TGTGCCAGTACCCTACTGGGGGGAGTGGGCAATTCACCCCTCCACTTT
d_call: .
clone_size: many
j_call: TRBJ1-6
v_call: TRBV19

cdr3_aa: CASSEGRVLPSYGYTF
cdr3_nt: TGTGCCAGCAGTGAAGGGCGGGTCTTGCCCTCCTATGGCTACACCTTC
d_call: .
clone_size: .
j_call: TRBJ1-2
v_call: TRBV2

cdr3_aa: CASSPQSGSRVNNEQFF
cdr3_nt: TGTGCCAGCTCACCCCAATCGGGGTCCCGCGTTAACAATGAGCAGTTCTTC
d_call: .
clone_size: once
j_call: TRBJ2-1
v_call: TRBV18

cdr3_aa: CASRRLNRGEQYF
cdr3_nt: TGTGCCAGCAGGCGACTAAACAGGGGCGAGCAGTACTTC
d_call: TRBD1
clone_size: .
j_call: TRBJ2-7
v_call: TRBV6-6

cdr3_aa: CASSVLAGGNEQFF
cdr3_nt: TGTGCCAGCAGCGTGTTAGCGGGTGGCAATGAGCAGTTCTTC
d_call: TRBD2
clone_size: .
j_call: TRBJ2-1
v_call: TRBV9

cdr3_aa: CASSPLTREAFF
cdr3_nt: TGTGCCAGCAGCCCGTTGACACGTGAAGCTTTCTTT
d_call: .
clone_size: many
j_call: TRBJ1-1
v_call: TRBV7-9

cdr3_aa: CASSDLVGVTYNEQFF
cdr3_nt: TGTGCCAGCAGTGATCTGGTCGGGGTCACCTACAATGAGCAGTTCTTC
d_call: .
clone_size: .
j_call: TRBJ2-1
v_call: TRBV2

cdr3_aa: CAISDPETGYNEQFF
cdr3_nt: TGTGCCATCAGTGACCCCGAGACAGGGTACAATGAGCAGTTCTTC
d_call: TRBD1
clone_size: .
j_call: TRBJ2-1
v_call: TRBV10-3

cdr3_aa: CASSYSRQVTEAFF
cdr3_nt: TGTGCCAGCAGTTACAGTCGGCAGGTCACTGAAGCTTTCTTT
d_call: .
clone_size: .
j_call: TRBJ1-1
v_call: TRBV6-6

cdr3_aa: CASSEASASSYNEQFF
cdr3_nt: TGTGCCAGCAGTGAAGCAAGCGCGAGCTCCTACAATGAGCAGTTCTTC
d_call: .
clone_size: few
j_call: TRBJ2-1
v_call: TRBV6-1

cdr3_aa: CASSLALLAGGISYNEQFF
cdr3_nt: TGTGCCAGCAGCTTAGCGCTCCTAGCGGGAGGGATCTCCTACAATGAGCAGTTCTTC
d_call: TRBD2
clone_size: .
j_call: TRBJ2-1
v_call: TRBV7-2

cdr3_aa: CASWGSRDTYEKLFF
cdr3_nt: TGTGCCAGCTGGGGTAGTCGGGACACTTATGAAAAACTGTTTTTT
d_call: .
clone_size: .
j_call: TRBJ1-4
v_call: TRBV2

cdr3_aa: CASAPFGIGGSSYNEQFF
cdr3_nt: TGTGCCAGCGCCCCTTTTGGCATCGGCGGGAGCTCCTACAATGAGCAGTTCTTC
d_call: TRBD2
clone_size: .
j_call: TRBJ2-1
v_call: TRBV7-3

cdr3_aa: CASSPPGQADYEQYF
cdr3_nt: TGTGCCAGCAGCCCCCCGGGACAGGCCGACTACGAGCAGTACTTC
d_call: TRBD1
clone_size: once
j_call: TRBJ2-7
v_call: TRBV28

cdr3_aa: CASSSTERSSSYEQYF
cdr3_nt: TGTGCCAGCAGCTCGACAGAAAGGTCGAGCTCCTACGAGCAGTACTTC
d_call: .
clone_size: .
j_call: TRBJ2-7
v_call: TRBV7-9

cdr3_aa: CASSNNQETQYF
cdr3_nt: TGTGCCAGCAGCAACAACCAAGAGACCCAGTACTTC
d_call: .
clone_size: .
j_call: TRBJ2-5
v_call: TRBV5-6

cdr3_aa: CASSEREPQFYEQYF
cdr3_nt: TGTGCCAGCAGTGAGAGGGAACCCCAATTCTACGAGCAGTACTTC
d_call: .
clone_size: .
j_call: TRBJ2-7
v_call: TRBV2

cdr3_aa: CASSFRGSEQYF
cdr3_nt: TGTGCCAGCAGCTTCCGGGGGTCCGAGCAGTACTTC
d_call: .
clone_size: once
j_call: TRBJ2-7
v_call: TRBV13

cdr3_aa: CASRRQGARAEAFF
cdr3_nt: TGTGCCAGCAGGCGACAGGGGGCAAGGGCTGAAGCTTTCTTT
d_call: TRBD1
clone_size: .
j_call: TRBJ1-1
v_call: TRBV6-5

cdr3_aa: CAISESGTSGSVSNEQFF
cdr3_nt: TGTGCCATCAGTGAGTCCGGGACTAGCGGGAGTGTCTCCAATGAGCAGTTCTTC
d_call: TRBD2
clone_size: .
j_call: TRBJ2-1
v_call: TRBV10-3

cdr3_aa: CASGPGTGVSMSF
cdr3_nt: TGCGCCAGCGGCCCCGGGACAGGGGTTTCCATGAGCTTC
d_call: TRBD1
clone_size: .
j_call: TRBJ2-4
v_call: TRBV5-1